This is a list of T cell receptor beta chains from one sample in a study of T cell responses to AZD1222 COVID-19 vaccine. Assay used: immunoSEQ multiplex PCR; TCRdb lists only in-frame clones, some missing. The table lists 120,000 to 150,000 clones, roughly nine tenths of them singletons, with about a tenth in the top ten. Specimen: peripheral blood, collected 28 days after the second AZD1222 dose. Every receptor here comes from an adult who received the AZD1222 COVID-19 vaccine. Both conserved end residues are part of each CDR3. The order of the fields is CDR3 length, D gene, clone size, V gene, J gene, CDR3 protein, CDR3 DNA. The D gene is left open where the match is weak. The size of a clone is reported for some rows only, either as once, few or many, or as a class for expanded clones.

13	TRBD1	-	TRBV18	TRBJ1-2	CASSPGQGFGYTF	TGTGCCAGCTCACCGGGACAGGGCTTCGGCTACACCTTC
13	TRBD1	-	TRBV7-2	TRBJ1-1	CASSSDRATEAFF	TGTGCCAGCAGCTCGGACAGGGCCACTGAAGCTTTCTTT
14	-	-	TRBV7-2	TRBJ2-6	CASSLGFGANVLTF	TGTGCCAGCAGCTTAGGATTTGGGGCCAACGTCCTGACTTTC
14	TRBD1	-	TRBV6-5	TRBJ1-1	CASRGQGSNTEAFF	TGTGCCAGCAGGGGACAGGGATCGAACACTGAAGCTTTCTTT
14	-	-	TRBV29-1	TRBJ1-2	CSVEFGISDYGYTF	TGCAGCGTTGAATTTGGTATCTCGGACTATGGCTACACCTTC
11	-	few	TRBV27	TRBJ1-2	CASKGLYGYTF	TGTGCCAGCAAGGGGCTCTATGGCTACACCTTC
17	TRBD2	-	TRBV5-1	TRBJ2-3	CASSLSGRAGGTDTQYF	TGCGCCAGCAGCTTGTCAGGTCGAGCGGGGGGCACAGATACGCAGTATTTT
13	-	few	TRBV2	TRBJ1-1	CASGGNRVTEAFF	TGTGCCAGCGGGGGTAACAGGGTCACTGAAGCTTTCTTT
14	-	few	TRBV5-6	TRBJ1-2	CASSWDGENYGYTF	TGTGCCAGCAGCTGGGACGGCGAAAACTATGGCTACACCTTC
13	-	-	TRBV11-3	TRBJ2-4	CASSQQPGNIQYF	TGTGCCAGCAGTCAACAACCGGGAAACATTCAGTACTTC
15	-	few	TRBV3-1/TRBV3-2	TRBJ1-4	CASSRPGGVGEKLFF	TGTGCCAGCAGCCGCCCGGGCGGGGTAGGGGAAAAACTGTTTTTT
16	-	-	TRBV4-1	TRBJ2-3	CASSLSGQGGSDTQYF	TGCGCCAGCAGCCTTAGCGGACAGGGAGGGTCCGATACGCAGTATTTT
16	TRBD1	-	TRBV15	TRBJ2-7	CATSPETGVHSYEQYF	TGTGCCACCAGCCCAGAGACAGGGGTCCACTCCTACGAGCAGTACTTC
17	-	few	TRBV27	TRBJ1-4	CASSLYPPGEGREKLFF	TGTGCCAGCAGTTTATACCCTCCGGGGGAGGGGCGTGAAAAACTGTTTTTT
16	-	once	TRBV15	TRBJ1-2	CATSRWGLGYNYGYTF	TGTGCCACCAGCAGATGGGGGCTAGGATATAACTATGGCTACACCTTC
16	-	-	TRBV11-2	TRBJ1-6	CASSLQSSDEDSPLHF	TGTGCCAGCAGCCTACAAAGTTCGGACGAGGATTCACCCCTCCACTTT
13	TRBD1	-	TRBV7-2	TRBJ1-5	CASSGQEGQPQHF	TGTGCCAGCAGTGGACAGGAAGGACAGCCCCAGCATTTT
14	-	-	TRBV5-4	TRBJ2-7	CASSLAGGTYEQYF	TGTGCCAGCAGCTTGGCGGGCGGTACCTACGAGCAGTACTTC
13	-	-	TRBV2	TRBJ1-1	CASSYRRDTEAFF	TGTGCCAGCAGCTATAGACGGGACACTGAAGCTTTCTTT
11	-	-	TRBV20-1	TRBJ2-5	CSAWAEETQYF	TGCAGTGCTTGGGCTGAGGAGACCCAGTACTTC
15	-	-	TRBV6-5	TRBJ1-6	CASKGGARQASPLHF	TGTGCCAGCAAGGGAGGGGCCCGACAGGCCTCACCCCTCCACTTT
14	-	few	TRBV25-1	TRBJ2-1	CASSVPSSYNEQFF	TGTGCCAGCAGTGTCCCGAGCTCCTACAATGAGCAGTTCTTC
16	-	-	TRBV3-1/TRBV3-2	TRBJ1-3	CASSQGGTWYGNTIYF	TGTGCCAGCAGCCAAGGCGGGACTTGGTATGGAAACACCATATATTTT
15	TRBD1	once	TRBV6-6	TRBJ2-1	CASSSTGKDSNEQFF	TGTGCCAGCAGTTCGACAGGGAAGGACTCCAATGAGCAGTTCTTC
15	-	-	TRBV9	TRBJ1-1	CASSPQGGTGTEAFF	TGTGCCAGCAGCCCACAAGGGGGGACGGGGACTGAAGCTTTCTTT
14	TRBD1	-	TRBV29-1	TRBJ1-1	CSVPGQGYSTEAFF	TGCAGCGTCCCGGGACAGGGGTATAGCACTGAAGCTTTCTTT
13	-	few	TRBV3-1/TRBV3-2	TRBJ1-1	CASSPGTSTEAFF	TGTGCCAGCAGCCCAGGGACAAGCACTGAAGCTTTCTTT
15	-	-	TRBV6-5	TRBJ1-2	CASSYSLGTNYGYTF	TGTGCCAGCAGTTACTCCTTGGGGACCAACTATGGCTACACCTTC
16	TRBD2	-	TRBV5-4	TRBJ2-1	CASSRIAGGLGNEQFF	TGTGCCAGCAGCCGAATAGCGGGGGGGCTAGGGAATGAGCAGTTCTTC
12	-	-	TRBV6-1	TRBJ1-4	CASSEVVEKLFF	TGTGCCAGCAGTGAAGTAGTCGAAAAACTGTTTTTT
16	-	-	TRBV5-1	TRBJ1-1	CASSLEAGPLNTEAFF	TGCGCCAGCAGCTTGGAGGCCGGTCCCTTGAACACTGAAGCTTTCTTT
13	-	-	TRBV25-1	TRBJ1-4	CASSEAGDEKLFF	TGTGCCAGCAGTGAGGCAGGGGATGAAAAACTGTTTTTT
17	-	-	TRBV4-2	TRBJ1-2	CASSQVVGDLRDYGYTF	TGTGCCAGCAGCCAAGTAGTGGGGGATTTGAGGGACTATGGCTACACCTTC
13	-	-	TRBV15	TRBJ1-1	CATSSWREDEAFF	TGTGCCACCAGCAGCTGGAGGGAGGATGAAGCTTTCTTT
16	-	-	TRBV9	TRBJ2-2	CASSPQLQRYTGELFF	TGTGCCAGCAGCCCCCAGCTCCAGCGGTACACCGGGGAGCTGTTTTTT
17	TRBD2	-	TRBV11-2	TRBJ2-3	CASSLGGAGVGTDTQYF	TGTGCCAGCAGCTTAGGGGGAGCGGGAGTTGGCACAGATACGCAGTATTTT
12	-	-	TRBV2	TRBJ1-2	CASRLETYGYTF	TGTGCCAGCCGGCTCGAGACTTATGGCTACACCTTC
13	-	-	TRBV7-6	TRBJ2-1	CASSRDVYNEQFF	TGTGCCAGCAGCCGGGACGTTTACAATGAGCAGTTCTTC
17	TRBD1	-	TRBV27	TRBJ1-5	CASRSLGGQNSNQPQHF	TGTGCCAGCAGATCCCTCGGGGGACAGAATAGCAATCAGCCCCAGCATTTT
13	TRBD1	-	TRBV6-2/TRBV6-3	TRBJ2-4	CASSWTGMDIQYF	TGTGCCAGCAGCTGGACAGGCATGGACATTCAGTACTTC
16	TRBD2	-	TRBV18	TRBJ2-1	CASSPGTSEGYNEQFF	TGTGCCAGCTCACCCGGGACTAGCGAAGGCTACAATGAGCAGTTCTTC
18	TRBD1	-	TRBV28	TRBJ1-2	CASSLFPGQAIPNYGYTF	TGTGCCAGCAGTTTATTCCCCGGACAGGCGATTCCTAACTATGGCTACACCTTC
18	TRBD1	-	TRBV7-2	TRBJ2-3	CASSLGGQQGASTDTQYF	TGTGCCAGCAGCTTAGGGGGCCAGCAGGGGGCAAGCACAGATACGCAGTATTTT
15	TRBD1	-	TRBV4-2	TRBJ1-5	CATSVDREARQPQHF	TGTGCCACCTCCGTTGACAGGGAGGCGAGACAGCCCCAGCATTTT
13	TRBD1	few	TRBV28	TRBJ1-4	CASSQTGEEKLFF	TGTGCCAGCAGCCAGACAGGGGAGGAAAAACTGTTTTTT
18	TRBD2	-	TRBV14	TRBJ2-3	CASSQELSGSPNTDTQYF	TGTGCCAGCAGCCAAGAACTAAGCGGGAGCCCTAACACAGATACGCAGTATTTT
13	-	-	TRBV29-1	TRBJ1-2	CSVESGSSYGYTF	TGCAGCGTTGAGTCGGGCAGTTCCTATGGCTACACCTTC
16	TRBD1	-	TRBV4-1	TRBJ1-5	CASSPSGQGLNQPQHF	TGCGCCAGCAGCCCCTCAGGACAGGGACTTAATCAGCCCCAGCATTTT
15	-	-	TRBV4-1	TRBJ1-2	CASSQADGGNYGYTF	TGCGCCAGCAGCCAGGCTGATGGGGGAAACTATGGCTACACCTTC
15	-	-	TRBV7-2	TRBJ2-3	CASSLALAVTDTQYF	TGTGCCAGCAGCTTAGCGTTAGCGGTCACAGATACGCAGTATTTT
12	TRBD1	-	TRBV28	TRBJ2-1	CASSLDRFKQFF	TGTGCCAGCAGTCTGGACAGGTTTAAGCAGTTCTTC
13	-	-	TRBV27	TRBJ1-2	CASSLRSSGGYTF	TGTGCCAGCAGTTTAAGGTCCAGCGGTGGCTACACCTTC